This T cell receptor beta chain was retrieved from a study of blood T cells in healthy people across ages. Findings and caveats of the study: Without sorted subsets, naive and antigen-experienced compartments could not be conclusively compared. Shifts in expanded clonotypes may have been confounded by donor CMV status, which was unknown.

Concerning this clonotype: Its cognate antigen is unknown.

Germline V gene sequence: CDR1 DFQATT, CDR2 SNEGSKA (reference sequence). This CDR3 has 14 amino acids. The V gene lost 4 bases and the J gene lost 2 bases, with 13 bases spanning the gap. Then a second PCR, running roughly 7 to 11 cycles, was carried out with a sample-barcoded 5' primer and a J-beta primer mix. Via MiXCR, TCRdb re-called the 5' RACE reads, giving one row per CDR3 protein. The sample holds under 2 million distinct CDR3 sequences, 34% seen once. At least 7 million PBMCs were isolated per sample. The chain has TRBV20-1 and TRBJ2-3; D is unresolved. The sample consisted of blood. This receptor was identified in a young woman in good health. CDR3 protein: CSANPPGFTDTQYF. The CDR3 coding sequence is TGCAGTGCTAACCCCCCGGGCTTCACAGATACGCAGTATTTT.